One and the same sample provided the 10 T cell receptor beta chains below, sequenced in a study of Tregs in tolerant kidney transplant recipients. Data came from immunoSEQ multiplex PCR; TCRdb stores just in-frame clones and leaves some out. The data hold just under 65,000 clones, with 95% to 98% observed a single time. Material: Tregs from blood, obtained before the transplant. Receptors were obtained from a human donor who received a combined kidney and bone marrow transplant.

V gene TRBV21-1 combines with J gene TRBJ2-1; the D segment call TRBD2 is taken from the table without a DNA check. TRBV21-1 represents a pseudogene. The CDR3 extends over 18 amino acids. As DNA, the CDR3 is TGTGCCAGCAGCAAAGGAGGCTCTAGCGGGAGGGCCCCCAATGAGCAGTTCTTC. It is translated as CASSKGGSSGRAPNEQFF.

This clone was found once. The chain carries TRBV7-2 and TRBJ2-1; 14 bases agree with TRBD2. Germline V gene lookup returns CDR1 SGHTA and CDR2 FQGNSA. The CDR3 consists of 17 residues. V trimming: 5 bases; J trimming: 9 bases; junction bases outside the gene matches: 12. The CDR3: CASSPYSGTSGSSEQFF. Written as DNA, the CDR3 is TGTGCCAGCAGCCCATACTCCGGGACTAGCGGGAGTAGTGAGCAGTTCTTC.

The chain links TRBV6-1 to TRBJ2-1; a possible D gene is TRBD1 (5 bases). Germline CDR1 is MNHNS and CDR2 is SASEGT. This CDR3 comprises 13 residues. V dropped 6 bases and J dropped 9 bases, with 15 bases sitting between them. The CDR3 sequence is CASRGTLGREQFF. CDR3 DNA sequence: TGTGCCAGCAGGGGTACCTTGGGGCGTGAGCAGTTCTTC.

The chain recombines TRBV23-1 with TRBJ2-1, with TRBD1 matching 10 bases. TRBV23-1 is an ORF, and what it does is uncertain. Trimming took 0 bases from V and 3 from J; bases not matched to a gene: 11. The CDR3 totals 19 residues. The DNA of the CDR3 is TGCGCCAGCAGTCAATCTACGGGACAGGGGCTCCTCTTCTACAATGAGCAGTTCTTC. This sequence encodes CASSQSTGQGLLFYNEQFF.

This clone was picked up one time. The chain employs TRBV4-3 and TRBJ2-7; D gene unclear. Germline CDR1 reads LGHNA; CDR2 reads YSLEER. Trimming pared 6 bases from V and 1 base from J, leaving 16 bases between. The CDR3 length is 15 residues. CDR3 residues: CASSTRGETSYEQYF. The CDR3 DNA follows: TGCGCCAGCAGTACCCGAGGTGAGACTTCCTACGAGCAGTACTTC.

This clone was found once. The V and J genes are TRBV18 and TRBJ2-6; the match to TRBD1 covers 7 bases. The length of the CDR3 is 17 residues. The germline CDR1 and CDR2 sequences are KGHSH and LQKENI. V was pared by 3 bases and J by 0 bases, with 5 bases of the junction left unmatched. The CDR3 coding sequence is TGTGCCAGCTCACCGACAGGGAGAAACTCTGGGGCCAACGTCCTGACTTTC. It specifies CASSPTGRNSGANVLTF. Full variable domain (missing parts from reference TRBV18 and TRBJ2-6): NAGVMQNPRHLVRRRGQEARLRCSPMKGHSHVYWYRQLPEEGLKFMVYLQKENIIDESGMPKERFSAEFPKEGPSILRIQQVVRGDSAAYFCASSPTGRNSGANVLTFGAGSRLTVL.

The V call is TRBV27, the J call TRBJ2-1, with 9 positions matching TRBD1. Germline values: CDR1 MNHEY, CDR2 SMNVEV (reference sequence). The CDR3 has 14 residues. With V trimmed by 5 bases and J by 12 bases, 11 bases remained unmatched. The CDR3: CASSPLDRGIRQFF. CDR3 in DNA: TGTGCCAGCAGTCCCCTAGACAGGGGGATTAGGCAGTTCTTC.

The chain links TRBV5-1 to TRBJ2-3; D call uncertain. The CDR3 has 15 residues. CDR1 SGHRS and CDR2 YFSETQ come from the germline V gene. V lost 3 bases to trimming and J lost 4 bases, with 15 bases between them. The CDR3 region has the DNA TGCGCCAGCAGCTCGAATAGTGATCGGTCAGATACGCAGTATTTT. Translated: CASSSNSDRSDTQYF.

The chain recombines TRBV9 with TRBJ2-1, with a weak D call TRBD1 (6 bases). The CDR3 extends over 15 amino acids. V was cut by 4 bases and J by 11 bases, with 22 bases left in between. The germline V gene encodes CDR1 SGDLS and CDR2 YYNGEE. The CDR3 DNA reads TGTGCCAGCAGCCCAAGACCGGACAGCTATAGCAAGCAGTTCTTC. It specifies CASSPRPDSYSKQFF.

J is TRBJ1-2 and V is TRBV6-5; 8 bases agree with TRBD1. This CDR3 spans 11 amino acids. Germline CDR1 and CDR2: MNHEY and SVGAGI. With V trimmed by 7 bases and J by 7 bases, 2 bases remained unmatched. CDR3 protein: CASKDRAGYTF. DNA of the CDR3: TGTGCCAGCAAGGACAGGGCTGGCTACACCTTC.